The rows below give T cell receptor beta chains drawn from one sample of a study of T-cell reconstitution after alpha-beta-depleted transplantation in children. TCRdb ran MiXCR on the PCR reads and lists one entry per CDR3 protein. The repertoire holds approximately 400,000 distinct CDR3 sequences, approximately 11% seen once, with 4.5% to 7% in the top ten. Specimen: PBMCs from the stem cell graft donor, collected from the stem cell graft. These TCRs come from a human donor who donated a stem cell graft to a child with acute myeloid leukemia. Both conserved end residues are part of each CDR3. D genes are given only for firm matches. The listing skips clone size in some rows; elsewhere it reads once, few, many or a size class.

TRBJ2-1 | . | . | TRBV5-1 | TGCGCCAGCAGCGACGTCGGCTCCTACAATGAGCAGTTCTTC | CASSDVGSYNEQFF
TRBJ2-1 | . | . | TRBV7-2 | TGTGCCAGCAGCTTAGGTCTAGCGCGGAATGAGCAGTTCTTC | CASSLGLARNEQFF
TRBJ2-2 | TRBD1 | few | TRBV2 | TGTGCCAGCAGTGAAGCGCGGACAGGCACGAACACCGGGGAGCTGTTTTTT | CASSEARTGTNTGELFF
TRBJ2-7 | . | many | TRBV5-1 | TGCGCCAGCAGCTCTTCCGGGACGAGCAGCGAGCAGTACTTC | CASSSSGTSSEQYF
TRBJ2-1 | TRBD1 | . | TRBV5-8 | TGTGCCAGCAGCTACGGACAGGGGCGGAATGAGCAGTTCTTC | CASSYGQGRNEQFF
TRBJ1-2 | TRBD1 | . | TRBV7-8 | TGTGCCAGCAGCTCCGCCGCGGGACAGGGAGGGCTCTATGGCTACACCTTC | CASSSAAGQGGLYGYTF
TRBJ1-1 | TRBD1 | few | TRBV20-1 | TGCAGTGCTAGAGATCCGGACAGGGGGTCGTCTGAAGCTTTCTTT | CSARDPDRGSSEAFF
TRBJ1-5 | TRBD1 | few | TRBV9 | TGTGCCAGCAGCGTAGATGGGTCAGGGGGGAAGCCCCAGCATTTT | CASSVDGSGGKPQHF
TRBJ1-1 | . | many | TRBV15 | TGTGCCACCAGCCCTACAGGTTTGAACACTGAAGCTTTCTTT | CATSPTGLNTEAFF
TRBJ1-5 | . | few | TRBV12-3/TRBV12-4 | TGTGCCAGCAGTTCAGACAATCAGCCCCAGCATTTT | CASSSDNQPQHF
TRBJ1-5 | . | many | TRBV25-1 | TGTGCCAGCAGTGAGAATTGGGGGCCCCAGCATTTT | CASSENWGPQHF
TRBJ2-5 | TRBD2 | . | TRBV7-8 | TGTGCCAGCAGCTTAGATCGTCCCTCGGGGGGGGAGACCCAGTACTTC | CASSLDRPSGGETQYF
TRBJ2-1 | TRBD2 | few | TRBV5-5 | TGTGCCAGCAGCACTACTAGCGGGGGGTACAATGAGCAGTTCTTC | CASSTTSGGYNEQFF
TRBJ2-6 | . | few | TRBV29-1 | TGCAGCGTTCAACAGGGTGGCTCTGGGGCCAACGTCCTGACTTTC | CSVQQGGSGANVLTF
TRBJ1-3 | TRBD1 | . | TRBV7-2 | TGTGCCAGCAGCAATGACAGGGGGCGTGGAAACACCATATATTTT | CASSNDRGRGNTIYF
TRBJ2-1 | TRBD2 | . | TRBV12-3/TRBV12-4 | TGTGCCAGCAGTTTAAGGCTAGCGGACCACAATGAGCAGTTCTTC | CASSLRLADHNEQFF
TRBJ2-1 | TRBD1 | many | TRBV7-3 | TGTGCCAGCAGCTTACGGATGGACAGGGGGAATGAGCAGTTCTTC | CASSLRMDRGNEQFF
TRBJ1-4 | TRBD1 | few | TRBV4-3 | TGCGCCAGCAGCCGGCTACAGGGGGCTGATGAAAAACTGTTTTTT | CASSRLQGADEKLFF
TRBJ2-7 | . | . | TRBV4-1 | TGCGCCAGCAGCCAAGCACAGGGTGTGGGCGAGCAGTACTTC | CASSQAQGVGEQYF
TRBJ2-7 | . | . | TRBV14 | TGTGCCAGCAGCCAAGGTTTACTTAGCGAGCAGTACTTC | CASSQGLLSEQYF
TRBJ2-3 | TRBD2 | many | TRBV12-3/TRBV12-4 | TGTGCCAGCAGTTTATATGGGACTAGCGGGGCTAGCACAGATACGCAGTATTTT | CASSLYGTSGASTDTQYF
TRBJ2-5 | TRBD2 | few | TRBV7-2 | TGTGCCAGCAGCTTAGAGGGGACTAGCGGGAGTAGGACCCAGTACTTC | CASSLEGTSGSRTQYF
TRBJ1-2 | TRBD1 | . | TRBV28 | TGTGCCAGCAGCTCCTTAGGGGGCGACTATGGCTACACCTTC | CASSSLGGDYGYTF
TRBJ2-4 | TRBD1 | . | TRBV5-5 | TGTGCCAGCAGCTTATGGACAGGGGAAAACATTCAGTACTTC | CASSLWTGENIQYF
TRBJ1-1 | . | many | TRBV20-1 | TGCAGTGCCCCAGCCGGGGGAAGAGGCACTGAAGCTTTCTTT | CSAPAGGRGTEAFF
TRBJ2-2 | TRBD2 | many | TRBV7-6 | TGTGCCAGCAGCCCCTTAACCCAGCAAAAGCGGGGTACGACCGGGGAGCTGTTTTTT | CASSPLTQQKRGTTGELFF
TRBJ1-2 | . | . | TRBV29-1 | TGCAGCGTTGAAGAGAGTAGGGAAAGCTACACCTTC | CSVEESRESYTF
TRBJ1-4 | TRBD1 | . | TRBV5-6 | TGTGCCAGCAGCGTAAGGGGGCTGGCTAATGAAAAACTGTTTTTT | CASSVRGLANEKLFF
TRBJ1-1 | . | . | TRBV20-1 | TGCAGTGCTAGAGGTTGGCCGGCGGAACGGGGTCTCACTGAAGCTTTCTTT | CSARGWPAERGLTEAFF
TRBJ2-5 | . | many | TRBV7-8 | TGTGCCAGCAGCTTAATGCGGGGCGGCGGGCAAGAGACCCAGTACTTC | CASSLMRGGGQETQYF
TRBJ2-3 | TRBD1 | few | TRBV7-2 | TGTGCCAGCAGCTTAGATCAGGGGGTGTTCACAGATACGCAGTATTTT | CASSLDQGVFTDTQYF
TRBJ2-5 | . | . | TRBV19 | TGTGCCACCAAGAGGGCGTTGGGCGAGACCCAGTACTTC | CATKRALGETQYF
TRBJ1-3 | . | many | TRBV29-1 | TGCAGCGCAGGGGAATCTGGAAACACCATATATTTT | CSAGESGNTIYF
TRBJ1-5 | TRBD1 | . | TRBV10-3 | TGTGCCATCAGCCGGACAGGTAGCAATCAGCCCCAGCATTTT | CAISRTGSNQPQHF
TRBJ2-1 | . | few | TRBV10-2 | TGCGCCAGCAGTGACTGGGGCGCCCATCAAAATGAGCAGTTCTTC | CASSDWGAHQNEQFF
TRBJ2-1 | . | . | TRBV10-2 | TGCGCCAGCAGTGAGAGATTAGAACCTAGCAATGAGCAGTTCTTC | CASSERLEPSNEQFF
TRBJ2-5 | TRBD2 | few | TRBV11-1 | TGTGCCAGCAGCTTAGGGGGCACACTAGCGGGGATCCAAGAGACCCAGTACTTC | CASSLGGTLAGIQETQYF
TRBJ2-3 | . | . | TRBV15 | TGTGCCACCAGCAGAGTCGGGGTCACAGATACGCAGTATTTT | CATSRVGVTDTQYF
TRBJ2-5 | TRBD2 | . | TRBV6-4 | TGTGCCAGCAGTATTAGCGGGGGGACGCAAGAGACCCAGTACTTC | CASSISGGTQETQYF
TRBJ2-7 | . | . | TRBV20-1 | TGCAGTGCAGCAAGGCAGGGGAGCTCCTACGAGCAGAACTTC | CSAARQGSSYEQNF
TRBJ2-1 | TRBD2 | few | TRBV2 | TGTGCCAGCAGTCAAAATAGCGGGGGATACAATGAGCAGTTCTTC | CASSQNSGGYNEQFF
TRBJ1-1 | TRBD1 | few | TRBV5-1 | TGCGCCAGCAGTCAACAGGGGGTAGGGGACACTGAAGCTTTCTTT | CASSQQGVGDTEAFF
TRBJ2-7 | . | many | TRBV12-3/TRBV12-4 | TGTGCCAGCAGTTTGGGGGAAGCCTACGAGCAGTACTTC | CASSLGEAYEQYF
TRBJ1-3 | . | few | TRBV9 | TGTGCCAGCAGCGTAGGGGGGACGTATGGAAACACCATATATTTT | CASSVGGTYGNTIYF
TRBJ2-1 | . | many | TRBV5-1 | TGCGCCAGCAGCGTGGGAGAAGCTTACAATGAGCAGTTCTTC | CASSVGEAYNEQFF
TRBJ1-1 | . | few | TRBV2 | TGTGCCAGCAGTGAATCCACCCAATCGACCAACATGAACACTGAAGCTTTCTTT | CASSESTQSTNMNTEAFF
TRBJ2-1 | . | . | TRBV11-2 | TGTGCCAGCAGCTTAATATGGGATGAGCAGTTCTTC | CASSLIWDEQFF
TRBJ1-2 | TRBD1 | . | TRBV4-1 | TGCGCCAGCAGCCAAGAAGCGCCCCCGGGACAGGGGGCCAGGGGCTACACCTTC | CASSQEAPPGQGARGYTF
TRBJ1-3 | . | few | TRBV29-1 | TGCAGCGTTTGGACGCGCGGGACCTTTGGAAACACCATATATTTT | CSVWTRGTFGNTIYF
TRBJ2-7 | . | few | TRBV29-1 | TGCAGCGTCGGGGACGGATGGCTACGGGAGCAGTACTTC | CSVGDGWLREQYF
TRBJ2-3 | TRBD2 | . | TRBV12-3/TRBV12-4 | TGTGCCAGCAGTTTCACCTCGGGGACTAGCCTAGCAGATACGCAGTATTTT | CASSFTSGTSLADTQYF
TRBJ1-1 | . | . | TRBV20-1 | TGCAGTGCTGCCCGGGACATAGGCACTGAAGCTTTCTTT | CSAARDIGTEAFF
TRBJ1-2 | . | . | TRBV12-3/TRBV12-4 | TGTGCCAGCAGCACACAGGGCTCTAACTATGGCTACACCTTC | CASSTQGSNYGYTF
TRBJ2-5 | TRBD2 | few | TRBV29-1 | TGCAGCGTTGACCGAGGGACTAGCGGGAGCGCAGAGACCCAGTACTTC | CSVDRGTSGSAETQYF
TRBJ2-5 | TRBD2 | few | TRBV20-1 | TGCAGTGCTAGAGATCTCGGACTAGCGGTCGGTCAAGAGACCCAGTACTTC | CSARDLGLAVGQETQYF
TRBJ1-1 | TRBD1 | few | TRBV27 | TGTGCCAGCAGTGGGGGGGGACAGGTTTTTAACGCTTTCTTT | CASSGGGQVFNAFF
TRBJ2-1 | . | few | TRBV6-1 | TGTGCCAGCAGTGAGGACAGAGCGGGCAATGAGCAGTTCTTC | CASSEDRAGNEQFF
TRBJ2-1 | . | few | TRBV6-5 | . | CASSSSPGPEQFF
TRBJ1-6 | . | few | TRBV5-1 | TGCGCCAGCAGCCCAGTGACGGGGGGCAATTCACCCCTCCACTTT | CASSPVTGGNSPLHF
TRBJ2-7 | . | few | TRBV6-1 | TGTGCCAGCGCCGCGGCGCCGATCTACGAGCAGTACTTC | CASAAAPIYEQYF